This record concerns one T cell receptor (beta chain) sequence. Its antigen is as yet unknown. These data are taken from a study of Ad26.COV2.S vaccination and SARS-CoV-2 variants. Here immunoSEQ multiplex PCR was the method, and the copy in TCRdb shows in-frame clones only, minus some. The table records over 110,000 clones, more than 80% of them present only once. General study points: Responses of spike-specific T cells (both CD8+ and CD4+) reportedly showed substantial breadth after vaccination. The TCR breadth and depth analyses may have understated or missed part of the total T cell responses.

This CDR3 spans 12 amino acids. The germline gives CDR1 KGHDR, CDR2 SFDVKD. Trimming stripped 4 bases from V and 7 bases from J, with 7 bases between. This receptor was identified in a human donor who had recovered from COVID-19. This specimen consisted of peripheral blood, obtained after recovery from COVID-19. The V and J genes are TRBV24-1 and TRBJ1-5, with no clear D. The CDR3 loop reads CATSEGRQPQHF. The CDR3 DNA reads TGTGCCACCAGTGAAGGTCGCCAGCCCCAGCATTTT.